Below, 14 T cell receptor beta chains from the same sample are listed, as sequenced in a study of OX40 agonist ivuxolimab in advanced cancers. Measured with immunoSEQ multiplex PCR; TCRdb has only the in-frame clones, and not every one. Seen here are nearly 60,000 clones, 75% to 90% observed once, and the top ten hold approximately 3.8%. Sample: CD4+ or CD8+ T cells sorted from blood, taken in a trial of the OX40 agonist ivuxolimab. These TCRs come from an adult with an advanced solid tumor such as melanoma, head and neck, liver or kidney cancer.

This clone was seen only a few times. The rearrangement joins TRBV7-2 to TRBJ1-2; no definite D call. Trimming pared 5 bases from V and 3 bases from J, leaving 7 bases between. The germline CDR1 and CDR2 sequences are SGHTA and FQGNSA. The CDR3 covers 12 residues. The chain's CDR3 is CASSPDHYGYTF. CDR3 nucleotides: TGTGCCAGCAGCCCCGACCACTATGGCTACACCTTC.

The chain has TRBV7-9 and TRBJ2-3, with no clear D. V dropped 3 bases and J dropped 5 bases, with 9 bases sitting between them. Germline V CDR1 and CDR2: SEHNR, FQNEAQ (reference sequence). The CDR3 has 13 amino acids. Here the CDR3 reads CASSLPQQDTQYF. Here the CDR3 DNA reads TGTGCCAGCAGCTTGCCCCAGCAAGATACGCAGTATTTT.

A remark on this clone: A junction boundary mismatches the germline segment, possibly from a read error. The CDR3 DNA reads as TGTGCCAGCAGTTACTCGAGGGATAACTATGGCTACACCTTC. Amino acid sequence: CASSYSRDNYGYTF. The chain has TRBV6-4 and TRBJ1-2, with D hard to call. There are 14 residues in the CDR3. CDR1 is MRHNA, CDR2 SNTAGT, per germline.

V usage is TRBV7-3 and J usage is TRBJ1-2; D is ambiguous. Germline V gene lookup returns CDR1 SGHTA and CDR2 FQGTGA. The CDR3 consists of 12 residues. Trimming shortened V by 5 bases and J by 8 bases, and 12 bases separated the two germline ends. Written as DNA, the CDR3 is TGTGCCAGCAGCACGTCCAGCCGCGGCTACACCTTC. This sequence encodes CASSTSSRGYTF. The variable domain in full, with the rest retrieved from reference TRBV7-3 and TRBJ1-2, is GAGVSQTPSNKVTEKGKYVELRCDPISGHTALYWYRQSLGQGPEFLIYFQGTGAADDSGLPNDRFFAVRPEGSVSTLKIQRTERGDSAVYLCASSTSSRGYTFGSGTRLTVV.

The chain has TRBV19 and TRBJ2-5; the D gene could be TRBD1 or TRBD2 (5 bases each). The CDR3 has 13 amino acids. Germline V gene lookup returns CDR1 LNHDA and CDR2 SQIVND (reference sequence). Trimming removed 8 bases from V and 1 base from J, with 11 bases in between. The CDR3 spells CASSFGAQETQYF. In DNA, the CDR3 is TGTGCCAGTTCTTTCGGGGCCCAAGAGACCCAGTACTTC.

This rearrangement joins TRBV5-4 to TRBJ2-5; 8 bases match TRBD1. Germline-derived CDR1 and CDR2 are SGHNT and YYREEE (reference sequence). The CDR3 has 14 amino acids. J was trimmed by 5 bases and V by 0 bases; bases with no gene match: 3. DNA of the CDR3: TGTGCCAGCAGCTTGGAACACAGGGGGGAGACCCAGTACTTC. Protein sequence: CASSLEHRGETQYF. Complete variable domain (other parts from reference TRBV5-4 and TRBJ2-5): ETGVTQSPTHLIKTRGQQVTLRCSSQSGHNTVSWYQQALGQGPQFIFQYYREEENGRGNFPPRFSGLQFPNYSSELNVNALELDDSALYLCASSLEHRGETQYFGPGTRLLVL.

The chain recombines TRBV19 with TRBJ1-3; weak D call: TRBD1 (6 bases). Germline values: CDR1 LNHDA, CDR2 SQIVND (reference sequence). This CDR3 is 18 amino acids long. Deletions cut 3 bases from V and 0 bases from J, with 18 bases between. Here the CDR3 reads CASSILGGAAASGNTIYF. CDR3 coding DNA: TGTGCCAGTAGTATCTTAGGGGGGGCCGCTGCCTCTGGAAACACCATATATTTT. Full variable domain (remainder filled in from reference TRBV19 and TRBJ1-3): DGGITQSPKYLFRKEGQNVTLSCEQNLNHDAMYWYRQDPGQGLRLIYYSQIVNDFQKGDIAEGYSVSREKKESFPLTVTSAQKNPTAFYLCASSILGGAAASGNTIYFGEGSWLTVV.

The V gene is TRBV7-2, the J gene TRBJ2-5; 8 bases map to TRBD1. CDR1 is SGHTA and CDR2 is FQGNSA in the germline V gene. CDR3 length: 15 residues. Trimming cost V 8 bases and J 5 bases; bases outside gene matches: 13. The CDR3 DNA reads as TGTGCCAGCGGGATACGTTCAGGGGGCCGCGAGACCCAGTACTTC. This codes for CASGIRSGGRETQYF. The whole variable domain, filled in from reference TRBV7-2 and TRBJ2-5, reads GAGVSQSPSNKVTEKGKDVELRCDPISGHTALYWYRQSLGQGLEFLIYFQGNSAPDKSGLPSDRFSAERTGGSVSTLTIQRTQQEDSAVYLCASGIRSGGRETQYFGPGTRLLVL.

The CDR3 DNA is TGTGCCAGCAGCTTACAGTCTGGGGCCAACGTCCTGACTTTC. Translating gives CASSLQSGANVLTF. The V call is TRBV7-2, the J call TRBJ2-6; no firm D call. Trimming pared 2 bases from V and 1 base from J, leaving 3 bases between. The CDR3 contains 14 residues. Per the germline V gene, CDR1 is SGHTA and CDR2 is FQGNSA.

The chain joins TRBV5-4 to TRBJ2-7; 14 nucleotides agree with TRBD2. The germline gives CDR1 SGHNT, CDR2 YYREEE (reference sequence). The trim removed 4 bases at V and 6 bases at J, leaving 3 bases unmatched. The CDR3 runs 14 residues. CDR3 coding DNA: TGTGCCAGCAGCCAGGGACTAGCGGGAGCCGAGCAGTACTTC. This translates into CASSQGLAGAEQYF.

The rearrangement joins TRBV5-4 to TRBJ2-7; 13 nucleotides align to TRBD2. The CDR3 loop spans 14 amino acids. CDR1 and CDR2 (germline): SGHNT, YYREEE (reference sequence). V trimming: 3 bases; J trimming: 5 bases; junction bases outside the gene matches: 2. Written as DNA, the CDR3 is TGTGCCAGCAGCTCCGGACTAGCGGGAGACGAGCAGTACTTC. It is translated as CASSSGLAGDEQYF.

The chain links TRBV20-1 to TRBJ2-1, with D hard to call. V lost 2 bases, J lost 8 bases, and 7 bases lay in between. The germline CDR1 and CDR2 sequences are DFQATT and SNEGSKA (reference sequence). The CDR3 has 11 amino acids. Here the CDR3 reads CSARSRDEQFF. The CDR3 nucleotides read TGCAGTGCTAGAAGCCGTGATGAGCAGTTCTTC.

V is TRBV19 and J is TRBJ1-5, with D perhaps TRBD1 (6 bases). The CDR3 totals 14 residues. Germline V gene lookup returns CDR1 LNHDA and CDR2 SQIVND (reference sequence). V lost 3 bases and J 6 bases, leaving 12 bases between the germline ends. As DNA, the CDR3 is TGTGCCAGTAGTATTCAACAGGGTGGTCAGCCCCAGCATTTT. It translates to CASSIQQGGQPQHF.

The chain has TRBV20-1 and TRBJ2-1; D gene unclear. This CDR3 has 11 amino acids. The germline V and J ends were trimmed by 6 bases and 3 bases, with 6 bases remaining between them. Germline values: CDR1 DFQATT, CDR2 SNEGSKA (reference sequence). The CDR3 protein is CSAAFYNEQFF. CDR3 nucleotides: TGCAGTGCCGCATTCTACAATGAGCAGTTCTTC.